The 5 T cell receptor beta chains listed next were all sequenced from one sample in a study of blood T cell repertoires in COVID-19. Repertoires were generated with immunoSEQ multiplex PCR, while TCRdb's copy carries only in-frame clones and drops some. The table shows some 200,000 clones, with roughly four fifths occurring only once. The sample consisted of PBMCs or T cells enriched from blood (not recorded which). The source is a man aged 35-49 years who had recovered from COVID-19.

This clone was seen only once. This sequence joins TRBV5-1 and TRBJ1-6; tentatively, D is TRBD1 (5 bases). V was shortened by 4 bases and J by 10 bases, with 18 bases between the two germline ends. The CDR3 loop spans 15 amino acids. Germline assignment: CDR1 SGHRS and CDR2 YFSETQ. DNA for the CDR3: TGCGCCAGCAGCCTCGGGACTTCCAGTCGATCACCCCTCCACTTT. It specifies CASSLGTSSRSPLHF.

The chain uses TRBV5-1 and TRBJ2-3; 9 nucleotides align to TRBD1. This CDR3 is 16 amino acids long. J was trimmed by 2 bases and V by 4 bases; bases with no gene match: 8. From germline, CDR1 is SGHRS and CDR2 YFSETQ. CDR3 nucleotides: TGCGCCAGCAGCCGGACGGGACAGGGACACACAGATACGCAGTATTTT. This codes for CASSRTGQGHTDTQYF.

The V call is TRBV4-3, the J call TRBJ2-7, with TRBD2 matching over 7 bases. After removal of 0 bases from V and 7 bases from J, the junction contained 18 bases not matched to a gene. Germline V lookup: CDR1 LGHNA, CDR2 YSLEER. CDR3 length: 18 amino acids. CDR3 nucleotide sequence: TGCGCCAGCAGCCAAGATCGGGCGGGAGCGGCCCTACGAGCGGAGCAGTACTTC. This translates into CASSQDRAGAALRAEQYF.

This clone was counted ten times or more. The V gene is TRBV9, the J gene TRBJ2-5; 10 bases fit TRBD1. The junction had 6 bases not matched to a gene; V was cut back by 3 bases and J by 4 bases. Germline lookup yields CDR1 SGDLS and CDR2 YYNGEE. CDR3 size: 15 residues. CDR3 in DNA: TGTGCCAGCAGCGCTAAGGGGGACAGGGGAGAGACCCAGTACTTC. Protein product: CASSAKGDRGETQYF.

The V call is TRBV12-5, the J call TRBJ2-3; the match to TRBD2 covers 10 bases. The CDR3 length is 16 residues. Germline CDR1 LGHNT, CDR2 FRNRAP. V was clipped by 1 base and J by 3 bases; unmatched bases: 4. CDR3 sequence reads: CASGLGRAGGTDTQYF. CDR3 in DNA: TGTGCTAGTGGTTTGGGTAGAGCGGGAGGGACAGATACGCAGTATTTT.